This is a list of T cell receptor beta chains from one sample in a study of T cell responses to AZD1222 COVID-19 vaccine. Profiling relied on immunoSEQ multiplex PCR, and the TCRdb table lists in-frame clones only, not all of them. The sample yields some 150,000 clones, 93% seen once. The sample in question was peripheral blood, obtained on day 0 of AZD1222 vaccination. The receptor set was obtained from an adult in good health. The CDR3 runs from the conserved cysteine through the conserved F or W. Each record gives: J gene, clone size, D gene, V gene, CDR3 DNA, CDR3 protein. A D gene is named only where the DNA matches it firmly. Some rows mark clone size as missing; the rest say once, few, many or name a class of expanded clone.

TRBJ2-2,few,-,TRBV10-3,TGTGCCATCAGAAAGACAGCCGGGGAGCTGTTTTTT,CAIRKTAGELFF
TRBJ1-5,-,-,TRBV19,TGTGCCAGTAGTATAGTGGGAGGGGGTAGTCAGCCCCAGCATTTT,CASSIVGGGSQPQHF
TRBJ2-3,-,-,TRBV11-2,TGTGCCAGCAGCTTAGGTCACAGAATTAGCACAGATACGCAGTATTTT,CASSLGHRISTDTQYF
TRBJ1-1,-,-,TRBV27,TGTGCCAGCAGTAGGGCGAGAATGAACACTGAAGCTTTCTTT,CASSRARMNTEAFF
TRBJ1-1,-,TRBD1,TRBV18,TGTGCCAGCTTGACAGGGGTGGGAACTGAAGCTTTCTTT,CASLTGVGTEAFF
TRBJ1-1,-,TRBD1,TRBV19,TGTGCCAGTAGTTCGACAGGGGGTGGAGGTGAAGCTTTCTTT,CASSSTGGGGEAFF
TRBJ2-7,-,-,TRBV27,TGTGCCAGCAGGACACGTCGCAGCTCCTACGAGCAGTACTTC,CASRTRRSSYEQYF
TRBJ2-7,-,-,TRBV6-2/TRBV6-3,TGTGCCAGCAGTGACCGGGACACCGAGCAGTACTTC,CASSDRDTEQYF
TRBJ2-3,-,-,TRBV11-3,TGTGCCAGCAGCTTATCTCGAGCTAGTAGCACAGATACGCAGTATTTT,CASSLSRASSTDTQYF
TRBJ1-5,-,-,TRBV30,TGTGCCTGGAGTTTCGGTTTAGGTCAGCCCCAGCATTTT,CAWSFGLGQPQHF
TRBJ2-1,-,TRBD1,TRBV5-4,TGTGCCAGCAGCCTACGGACAGGGGGCAGTGAGCAGTTCTTC,CASSLRTGGSEQFF